The entry that follows covers one TCR beta chain sequence. No antigen is known for it. Germline V gene lookup returns CDR1 SGHRS and CDR2 YFSETQ. The V gene end was trimmed by 4 bases and the J gene end by 0 bases; junction bases not matched to a gene: 14. The CDR3 is 20 amino acids. The RNA, 0.5 to 1 ug, was put through reverse transcription using random hexamers. Amplification of TCR beta CDR3 across 54 Vbeta and 13 Jbeta was performed with immunoSEQ multiplex PCR. TCRdb passed the immunoSEQ multiplex PCR reads through MiXCR, listing each CDR3 protein once. The data hold approximately 74,000 distinct CDR3 sequences, with about 93% observed a single time. This sample is drawn from a study of CD8 T cells in Susac syndrome. The study, taken as a whole, reports: In Susac syndrome, the CD4+ T cell repertoires did not show clonal expansion.

The J gene is TRBJ2-6, the V gene TRBV5-1, with 9 bases that match TRBD1. The sequence derives from a human donor with Susac syndrome. The specimen was CD4+ T cells from PBMCs. The CDR3 loop is CASSPWGPGQGSSGANVLTF. CDR3 DNA sequence: TGCGCCAGCAGCCCATGGGGGCCGGGACAGGGATCCTCTGGGGCCAACGTCCTGACTTTC. Drawing the rest from reference TRBV5-1 and TRBJ2-6, the complete variable domain is KAGVTQTPRYLIKTRGQQVTLSCSPISGHRSVSWYQQTPGQGLQFLFEYFSETQRNKGNFPGRFSGRQFSNSRSEMNVSTLELGDSALYLCASSPWGPGQGSSGANVLTFGAGSRLTVL.